The clone carrying this TCR beta chain has ten or more counts. These data are taken from a study of T cells in Graves' hyperthyroidism and ophthalmopathy. Study summary: Upon initial diagnosis and before any treatment, peripheral blood was collected.

RNA transcripts yielded amplified TCR beta CDR3 regions. First-round RT-PCR with HTBI primers amplified the TCR CDR3 region. TCRdb redid the calling of the multiplex PCR reads with MiXCR, one entry per CDR3 protein. The data show some 500,000 distinct CDR3 sequences, about 24% seen once. Germline-derived CDR1 and CDR2 are SNHLY and FYNNEI. The CDR3 runs 14 residues. Deletions cut 2 bases from V and 4 bases from J, with 9 bases between. Sequenced sample: blood. This chain joins TRBV2 and TRBJ1-3; D is uncertain. The origin of this receptor is a young woman with Graves' ophthalmopathy. The CDR3 sequence: CASSERLGGNTIYF. CDR3 nucleotides: TGTGCCAGCAGTGAACGACTCGGGGGAAACACCATATATTTT.